What follows are 27 T cell receptor beta chains derived from one specimen sequenced in a study of blood T cell repertoires in COVID-19. Assay used: immunoSEQ multiplex PCR; TCRdb lists only in-frame clones, some missing. The sample shows roughly 300,000 clones, about 88% of them seen only once. The sequenced sample was PBMCs or T cells enriched from blood (not recorded which). The receptors stem from a woman in her thirties who had recovered from COVID-19.

The chain uses TRBV7-6 and TRBJ2-7, with 7 bases that match TRBD1. The CDR3 length is 13 residues. V lost 1 base, J lost 8 bases, and 5 bases stayed unmatched. The germline CDR1 and CDR2 sequences are SGHVS and FNYEAQ. CDR3 bases: TGTGCCAGCAGCTTAGGTTCAGGGGGTAAGCAGTACTTC. It is translated as CASSLGSGGKQYF.

The gene calls are TRBV6-5 and TRBJ2-1, with TRBD1 matching over 9 bases. Trimming at V came to 5 bases and at J to 2 bases, leaving 4 bases not matched to a gene. The CDR3 contains 15 residues. Per the germline V gene, CDR1 is MNHEY and CDR2 is SVGAGI. CDR3 bases: TGTGCCAGCAGTCCCGGGACAGGGACCTACAATGAGCAGTTCTTC. It encodes CASSPGTGTYNEQFF.

Note on this clone: Different DNA sequences within this sample yield the same CDR3. The chain combines TRBV27 with TRBJ1-5; 8 bases match TRBD1. The trim removed 6 bases at V and 6 bases at J, leaving 4 bases unmatched. Germline V gene data show CDR1 as MNHEY and CDR2 as SMNVEV (reference sequence). This CDR3 spans 13 amino acids. CDR3 sequence (DNA): TGTGCCAGCAGAGGACAGGGCGGTCAGCCCCAGCATTTT. Protein sequence: CASRGQGGQPQHF.

This clone appeared a single time. The genes are TRBV12-5 and TRBJ2-2, with 8 positions matching TRBD1. There are 15 residues in the CDR3. Germline assignment: CDR1 LGHNT and CDR2 FRNRAP. V trimming: 5 bases; J trimming: 4 bases; junction bases outside the gene matches: 6. The CDR3 sequence: CASGPQGAGTGELFF. The CDR3 coding sequence is TGTGCTAGTGGTCCGCAGGGGGCAGGCACCGGGGAGCTGTTTTTT.

V gene TRBV11-2 combines with J gene TRBJ2-1, with D possibly being TRBD1 (5 bases). The CDR3 covers 16 residues. V lost 2 bases and J 1 base, leaving 12 bases between the germline ends. Germline CDR1 reads SGHAT; CDR2 reads FQNNGV. CDR3 residues: CASSLNPGNSYNEQFF. The CDR3 coding sequence is TGTGCCAGCAGCTTAAACCCAGGGAATTCCTACAATGAGCAGTTCTTC.

The chain links TRBV11-2 to TRBJ2-5, with D hard to call. V was pared by 5 bases and J by 3 bases, with 16 bases between. CDR1 and CDR2 from the germline V gene are SGHAT and FQNNGV. This CDR3 has 15 residues. DNA of the CDR3: TGTGCCAGCAGCCCCCACACCGGGTCCAAAGAGACCCAGTACTTC. This translates into CASSPHTGSKETQYF.

The genes are TRBV5-1 and TRBJ2-2; no firm D call. The germline gives CDR1 SGHRS, CDR2 YFSETQ. The CDR3 extends over 15 amino acids. Trimming took off 1 base at V and 0 bases at J, with 7 bases between the two ends. The CDR3 sequence: CASSLTLANTGELFF. The CDR3 bases are TGCGCCAGCAGCTTGACCCTAGCGAACACCGGGGAGCTGTTTTTT. Full variable domain (outside the CDR3, taken from reference TRBV5-1 and TRBJ2-2): KAGVTQTPRYLIKTRGQQVTLSCSPISGHRSVSWYQQTPGQGLQFLFEYFSETQRNKGNFPGRFSGRQFSNSRSEMNVSTLELGDSALYLCASSLTLANTGELFFGEGSRLTVL.

The V gene is TRBV5-1, the J gene TRBJ2-2; weak D call: TRBD1 (5 bases). Trimming removed 3 bases from V and 6 bases from J, with 15 bases in between. Looked up from germline, CDR1 is SGHRS and CDR2 is YFSETQ. This CDR3 is 15 amino acids long. CDR3 in amino acids: CASSWQGIVAGELFF. In DNA, the CDR3 is TGCGCCAGCAGCTGGCAGGGTATAGTAGCCGGGGAGCTGTTTTTT. Full variable domain (rest looked up from reference TRBV5-1 and TRBJ2-2): KAGVTQTPRYLIKTRGQQVTLSCSPISGHRSVSWYQQTPGQGLQFLFEYFSETQRNKGNFPGRFSGRQFSNSRSEMNVSTLELGDSALYLCASSWQGIVAGELFFGEGSRLTVL.

The rearrangement joins TRBV29-1 to TRBJ1-1, with a tentative D call TRBD1 (5 bases). The CDR3 contains 15 residues. V shed 5 bases and J shed 4 bases, with 20 bases lying between them. The germline V gene encodes CDR1 SQVTM and CDR2 ANQGSEA. The CDR3 reads CSVTSFGGGSTEAFF. The DNA of the CDR3 is TGCAGCGTTACTTCCTTCGGGGGGGGGAGCACTGAAGCTTTCTTT.

The J gene is TRBJ1-4, the V gene TRBV12-3 or TRBV12-4; D remains unclear. Trimming took 6 bases from V and 8 from J, leaving 13 bases between them. The CDR3 loop spans 13 amino acids. The CDR3 DNA reads TGTGCCAGCAGCCTCCGAAGTGAGGAAAAACTGTTTTTT. The encoded protein is CASSLRSEEKLFF.

This chain uses TRBV3-1 (or the pseudogene TRBV3-2) with TRBJ1-3, with D tentatively TRBD1 (5 bases). Germline CDR1 reads LGHDT; CDR2 reads YNNKEL (reference sequence). The length of the CDR3 is 13 residues. The ends were cut back, 8 bases at V and 0 bases at J, with 8 bases in the middle. CDR3 nucleotides: TGTGCCAGCCGACAGAACTCTGGAAACACCATATATTTT. It is translated as CASRQNSGNTIYF.

The chain joins TRBV7-9 to TRBJ1-4, with D maybe TRBD1 (5 bases). The CDR3 extends over 15 amino acids. The germline V gene has CDR1 SEHNR and CDR2 FQNEAQ (reference sequence). Between the trimmed V and J ends, which lost 4 bases and 4 bases, there was a span of 13 bases. This chain's CDR3 is CASSSPGEGNEKLFF. The CDR3 DNA follows: TGTGCCAGCAGCTCCCCGGGGGAGGGTAATGAAAAACTGTTTTTT.

The V call is TRBV27, the J call TRBJ2-1, with TRBD1 identical over 8 bases. The CDR3 totals 17 residues. Germline values: CDR1 MNHEY, CDR2 SMNVEV (reference sequence). The ends lost 6 bases at V and 5 bases at J; junction bases unmatched: 15. CDR3 nucleotide sequence: TGTGCCAGCAGACCCAACCGTCGGGACAGGTGGAACAATGAGCAGTTCTTC. This gives the protein CASRPNRRDRWNNEQFF.

The chain recombines TRBV27 with TRBJ1-6, with D possibly matching TRBD1 (5 bases). CDR1 MNHEY and CDR2 SMNVEV come from the germline V gene (reference sequence). This CDR3 contains 15 residues. The ends were cut back, 6 bases at V and 3 bases at J, with 12 bases in the middle. This CDR3 reads CASSPIDSYNSPLHF. DNA of the CDR3: TGTGCCAGCAGCCCTATCGACAGCTATAATTCACCCCTCCACTTT.

This clone has only one observation. This CDR3 reads CASSPLAVTDTQYF. The CDR3 DNA reads as TGCGCCAGCAGCCCCCTAGCGGTCACAGATACGCAGTATTTT. V usage is TRBV4-1 and J usage is TRBJ2-3; 7 nucleotides agree with TRBD2. CDR1 is MGHRA and CDR2 is YSYEKL in the germline V gene. The junction had 3 bases not matched to a gene; V was cut back by 4 bases and J by 2 bases. This CDR3 comprises 14 residues.

This sequence joins TRBV6-2 or TRBV6-3 and TRBJ2-7; D possibly corresponds to TRBD1 (5 bases). V dropped 2 bases and J dropped 4 bases, with 9 bases sitting between them. The CDR3 covers 13 residues. Germline V CDR1 and CDR2: MNHEY, SVGEGT. Here the CDR3 reads CASSYETAYEQYF. CDR3 bases: TGTGCCAGCAGTTACGAGACAGCTTACGAGCAGTACTTC.

The V and J genes are TRBV5-1 and TRBJ2-5; 8 bases are shared with TRBD2. This CDR3 spans 15 amino acids. Germline trimming cut 0 bases from V and 5 bases from J; bases unmatched to any gene: 6. Germline CDR1 and CDR2: SGHRS and YFSETQ. The CDR3 DNA is TGCGCCAGCAGCTTGGGGGGGACTAGAACCGAGACCCAGTACTTC. Translation gives CASSLGGTRTETQYF.

This clone was seen a few times. The sample has other DNA sequences that encode this CDR3 too. The chain combines TRBV5-1 with TRBJ2-2; the D is unclear. CDR1 and CDR2 (germline): SGHRS, YFSETQ. Trimming stripped 1 base from V and 1 base from J, with 5 bases between. The CDR3 loop spans 14 amino acids. The CDR3 is CASSLTGNTGELFF. The CDR3 nucleotides read TGCGCCAGCAGCTTGACGGGGAACACCGGGGAGCTGTTTTTT. The full variable domain, completed using reference TRBV5-1 and TRBJ2-2, is KAGVTQTPRYLIKTRGQQVTLSCSPISGHRSVSWYQQTPGQGLQFLFEYFSETQRNKGNFPGRFSGRQFSNSRSEMNVSTLELGDSALYLCASSLTGNTGELFFGEGSRLTVL.

This rearrangement joins TRBV6-6 to TRBJ1-2; D is perhaps TRBD1 (6 bases). CDR3 length: 16 amino acids. Looked up from germline, CDR1 is MNHNY and CDR2 is SVGAGI (reference sequence). V shed 7 bases and J shed 2 bases, with 20 bases lying between them. CDR3 DNA sequence: TGTGCCAGCAAGGTACAGGGAAGCGATTGGAACTATGGCTACACCTTC. Encoded protein: CASKVQGSDWNYGYTF.

The V call is TRBV15, the J call TRBJ1-3; possible D gene TRBD1, 6 bases. V was trimmed by 1 base and J by 4 bases, leaving 11 bases between them. The CDR3 contains 15 residues. Germline CDR1 is LNHNV and CDR2 is YYDKDF (reference sequence). In DNA form, the CDR3 reads TGTGCCACCAGCAGAGGCGGGGGCACCGGAAACACCATATATTTT. Translated, it gives CATSRGGGTGNTIYF.

The chain has TRBV3-1 (or the pseudogene TRBV3-2) and TRBJ1-2, with a weak D call TRBD1 (5 bases). CDR1 and CDR2 (germline): LGHDT, YNNKEL (reference sequence). Trimming pared 3 bases from V and 4 bases from J, leaving 18 bases between. This CDR3 contains 16 residues. CDR3 in amino acids: CASSHPSGAATYGYTF. The DNA for the CDR3 is TGTGCCAGCAGCCACCCCAGCGGGGCCGCCACCTATGGCTACACCTTC.

About this clone: Other DNA variants within this sample encode the same CDR3. V usage is TRBV28 and J usage is TRBJ1-2, with TRBD1 identical over 8 bases. The V gene's germline CDR1 is MDHEN and CDR2 SYDVKM. The CDR3 is made up of 13 amino acids. Unmatched junction bases numbered 1, after V lost 3 bases and J lost 4 bases. In nucleotides, the CDR3 is TGTGCCAGCAGTTTCGGACAGGGCTATGGCTACACCTTC. Residues: CASSFGQGYGYTF.

This chain links TRBV4-2 with TRBJ2-1; tentative D call: TRBD1 (5 bases). This CDR3 spans 19 amino acids. CDR1 is LGHNA and CDR2 is YNFKEQ in the germline V gene. The V gene lost 4 bases and the J gene lost 3 bases, with 25 bases spanning the gap. The CDR3 loop reads CASSRDLPAAREGYNEQFF. DNA for the CDR3: TGTGCCAGCAGCCGAGACCTTCCTGCGGCCAGGGAAGGCTACAATGAGCAGTTCTTC.

This chain connects TRBV5-4 to TRBJ2-3; TRBD1 is a possible D gene (5 bases). Germline V gene sequence: CDR1 SGHNT, CDR2 YYREEE (reference sequence). V was cut by 2 bases and J by 9 bases, with 13 bases left in between. CDR3 length equals 13 residues. The CDR3 loop is CASSFPDRSTQYF. In DNA form, the CDR3 reads TGTGCCAGCAGCTTTCCTGACAGAAGCACGCAGTATTTT.

The V and J genes are TRBV7-8 and TRBJ1-3; 9 nucleotides match TRBD1. Germline V gene sequence: CDR1 SGHVS, CDR2 FQNEAQ. The CDR3 loop spans 19 amino acids. V dropped 5 bases and J dropped 0; count of bases not matched to a gene: 14. CDR3 amino acids: CASSTWDRETRGSGNTIYF. In DNA, the CDR3 is TGTGCCAGCAGCACCTGGGACAGGGAAACGCGTGGCTCTGGAAACACCATATATTTT. Combining the CDR3 with reference TRBV7-8 and TRBJ1-3 gives the whole variable domain GAGVSQSPRYKVAKRGQDVALRCDPISGHVSLFWYQQALGQGPEFLTYFQNEAQLDKSGLPSDRFFAERPEGSVSTLKIQRTQQEDSAVYLCASSTWDRETRGSGNTIYFGEGSWLTVV.

The rearrangement links TRBV10-1 to TRBJ2-1; 11 bases match TRBD2. The CDR3 contains 15 residues. V lost 5 bases, J lost 8 bases, and 8 bases stayed unmatched. Per germline, CDR1 WNHNN and CDR2 SYGVQD (reference sequence). The CDR3 sequence is CASSLAGGRYDEQFF. For the CDR3, the DNA is TGCGCCAGCAGTCTAGCGGGGGGCCGATACGATGAGCAGTTCTTC.

This rearrangement joins TRBV4-1 to TRBJ1-1; the D is unclear. CDR3 length: 12 amino acids. V gave up 4 bases and J gave up 7 bases, with 10 bases separating them. In germline, CDR1 is MGHRA, CDR2 YSYEKL. The CDR3 region has the DNA TGCGCCAGCAGCCGCCGTCCCGGTGAAGCTTTCTTT. Protein product: CASSRRPGEAFF.